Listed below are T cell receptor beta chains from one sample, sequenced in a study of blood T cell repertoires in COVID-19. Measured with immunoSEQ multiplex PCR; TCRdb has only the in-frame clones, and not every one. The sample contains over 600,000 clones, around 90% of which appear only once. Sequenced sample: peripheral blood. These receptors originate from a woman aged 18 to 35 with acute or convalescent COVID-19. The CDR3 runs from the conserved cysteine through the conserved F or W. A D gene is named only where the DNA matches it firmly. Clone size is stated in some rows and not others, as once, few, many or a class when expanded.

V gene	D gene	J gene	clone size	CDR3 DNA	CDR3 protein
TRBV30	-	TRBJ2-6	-	TGTGCCTGGAGTGGCAGGGGACGTCTGGGGGCCAACGTCCTGACTTTC	CAWSGRGRLGANVLTF
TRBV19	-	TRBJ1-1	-	TGTGCCAGTAGTACTACGCGGGGAACTTTCTTT	CASSTTRGTFF
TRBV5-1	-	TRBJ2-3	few	TGCGCCAGCAGCTTGGAGGCCAGGTTCACAGATACGCAGTATTTT	CASSLEARFTDTQYF
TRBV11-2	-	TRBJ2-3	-	TGTGCCAGCAGGAGCACGGGGGGCGGCGATACGCAGTATTTT	CASRSTGGGDTQYF
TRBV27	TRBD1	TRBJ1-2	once	TGTGCCAGCAGCGCCGCGGGACAGGGTTATGGCTACACCTTC	CASSAAGQGYGYTF
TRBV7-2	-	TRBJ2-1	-	TGTGCCAGCAGCTTAGGGGGGGACCCATGGGTAAATGAGCAGTTCTTC	CASSLGGDPWVNEQFF
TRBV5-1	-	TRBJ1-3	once	TGCGCCAGCAGCCGGTGGGCAGGTATCAGCTCTGGAAACACCATATATTTT	CASSRWAGISSGNTIYF
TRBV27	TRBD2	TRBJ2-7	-	TGTGCCAGCAGACGCAATATAGCGGGGGGCCTTTCCTACGAGCAGTACTTC	CASRRNIAGGLSYEQYF
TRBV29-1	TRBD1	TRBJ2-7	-	TGCAGCGTAGCCGGGACAGCCTCCTACGAGCAGTACTTC	CSVAGTASYEQYF
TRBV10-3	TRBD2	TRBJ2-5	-	TGTGCCATCAGTGAGAGCGGGAACCAAGAGACCCAGTACTTC	CAISESGNQETQYF
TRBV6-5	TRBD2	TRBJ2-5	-	TGTGCCAGCAGTTATACGGGGGGGGCCGGAGAGACCCAGTACTTC	CASSYTGGAGETQYF
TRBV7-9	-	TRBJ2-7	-	TGTGCCAGCAGCTTAGGGACAGTTTACGAGCAGTACTTC	CASSLGTVYEQYF
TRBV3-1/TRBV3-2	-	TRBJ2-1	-	TGTGCCAGCAGCCCATCGACCAGGGAATGGTCCTACAATGAGCAGTTCTTC	CASSPSTREWSYNEQFF
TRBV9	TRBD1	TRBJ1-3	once	TGTGCCAGCAGCCGACAGGGGGCGGGAGGAAACACCATATATTTT	CASSRQGAGGNTIYF
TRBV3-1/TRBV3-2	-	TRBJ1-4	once	TGTGCCAGCAGCCGGCCGGCGGGTGAAAAACTGTTTTTT	CASSRPAGEKLFF
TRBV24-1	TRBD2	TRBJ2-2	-	TGTGCCTCCCGCGGGGGGCAAGACACCGGGGAGCTGTTTTTT	CASRGGQDTGELFF
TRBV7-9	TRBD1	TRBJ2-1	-	TGTGCCAGCAGCCAGGGCCAGGGGGCAGAGAATGAGCAGTTCTTC	CASSQGQGAENEQFF
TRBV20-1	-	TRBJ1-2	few	TGCAGCGGAGACAGTAACTATGGCTACACCTTC	CSGDSNYGYTF
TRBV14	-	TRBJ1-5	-	TGTGCCAGCAGCCAAGAGGTCGGTCAGCCCCAGCATTTT	CASSQEVGQPQHF
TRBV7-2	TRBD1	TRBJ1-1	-	TGTGCCAGCAGCTTAGAGGGGACAGTAGGGACTGAAGCTTTCTTT	CASSLEGTVGTEAFF
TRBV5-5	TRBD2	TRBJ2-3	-	TGTGCCAGCAGCTTGGAGGCTAGCGGGGGTCTTAGAGGAGATACGCAGTATTTT	CASSLEASGGLRGDTQYF
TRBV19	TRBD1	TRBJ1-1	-	TGTGCCAGTAGTATAGGACAGGGGGGGTCGGACACTGAAGCTTTCTTT	CASSIGQGGSDTEAFF
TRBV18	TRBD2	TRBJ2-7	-	TGTGCCAGCTCACCTACCGGGACTAGCGGGGGCCCTCTGTACGAGCAGTACTTC	CASSPTGTSGGPLYEQYF
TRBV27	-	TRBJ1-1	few	TGTGCCAGCACCCGGGAGGCAGGATTGAACACTGAAGCTTTCTTT	CASTREAGLNTEAFF
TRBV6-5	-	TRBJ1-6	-	TGTGCCAGCAGATACCACGGTACCGTCGATTCACCCCTCCACTTT	CASRYHGTVDSPLHF
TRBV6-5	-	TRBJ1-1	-	TGTGCCAGCAGTTGGACAGAGAAAGAAGCTTTCTTT	CASSWTEKEAFF
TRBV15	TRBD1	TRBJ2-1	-	TGTGCCACCAGCACTACGGGACAGGGCCCCTACAATGAGCAGTTCTTC	CATSTTGQGPYNEQFF
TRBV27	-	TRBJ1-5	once	TGTGCCAGCAGTTTGAGAGGCGGGGATCAGCCCCAGCATTTT	CASSLRGGDQPQHF
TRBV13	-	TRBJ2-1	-	TGTGCCATCGACGGGGATGGCCGCAATGAGCAGTTCTTC	CAIDGDGRNEQFF
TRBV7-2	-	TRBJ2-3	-	TGTGCCAGCAGCTTAGCCTGGACTAGCACAGATACGCAGTATTTT	CASSLAWTSTDTQYF
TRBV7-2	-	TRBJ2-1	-	TGTGCCAGCAGCTTAAGCGCCGAGGTTTGGATGGGTGAGCAGTTCTTC	CASSLSAEVWMGEQFF
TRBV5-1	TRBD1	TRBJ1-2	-	TGCGCCAGCAGCTTTCTTCAGGGGGAAAACTATGGCTACACCTTC	CASSFLQGENYGYTF
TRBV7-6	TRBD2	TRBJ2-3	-	TGTGCCAGCAGCTTGCTGGGACTAGCTTTTGATACGCAGTATTTT	CASSLLGLAFDTQYF
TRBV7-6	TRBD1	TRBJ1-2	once	TGTGCCAGCAGCTTAATAACAGGGGGCAGTGGCTACACCTTC	CASSLITGGSGYTF
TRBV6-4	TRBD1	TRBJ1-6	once	TGTGCCAGCGCCAATACCGGGACAGCATCCTCACCCCTCCACTTT	CASANTGTASSPLHF
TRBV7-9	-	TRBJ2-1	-	TGTGCCAGCAGCTCCCCCGTTCGGGCCTACAATGAGCAGTTCTTC	CASSSPVRAYNEQFF
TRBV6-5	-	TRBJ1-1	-	TGTGCCAGCAGTTACCTCGGACAGCCACTGAACACTGAAGCTTTCTTT	CASSYLGQPLNTEAFF
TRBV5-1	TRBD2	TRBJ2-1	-	TGCGCCAGCAGCGGCGCGGGGGGGCCCTACAATGAGCAGTTCTTC	CASSGAGGPYNEQFF
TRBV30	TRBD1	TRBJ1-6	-	TGTGCCTGGAGTGTAGGAGGTCAGGGGGCCTCACCCCTCCACTTT	CAWSVGGQGASPLHF
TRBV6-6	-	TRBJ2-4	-	TGTGCCAGCAGTTACCAGGGCAGATTAGCCAAAAACATTCAGTACTTC	CASSYQGRLAKNIQYF
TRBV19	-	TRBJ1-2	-	TGTGCCAGTAGTATAGCCTTAGCTGGGTATGGCTACACCTTC	CASSIALAGYGYTF
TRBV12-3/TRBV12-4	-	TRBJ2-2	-	TGTGCCAGCAGTCGGAGTGGTACCGGGGAGCTGTTTTTT	CASSRSGTGELFF
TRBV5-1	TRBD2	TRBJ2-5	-	TGCGCCAGCAGCCTCCCGGGGGGGCCGGAGACCCAGTACTTC	CASSLPGGPETQYF
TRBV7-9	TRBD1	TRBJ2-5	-	TGTGCCAGCAGCTGGACAGGGTGGGAAGAAGAGACCCAGTACTTC	CASSWTGWEEETQYF
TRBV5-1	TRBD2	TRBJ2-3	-	TGCGCCAGCAGCTTGACCGAACTAGCGGGGAGCACAGATACGCAGTATTTT	CASSLTELAGSTDTQYF
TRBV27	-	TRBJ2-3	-	TGTGCCAGCAGTCGCCGGGGGAGGGGGGCCAGCACAGATACGCAGTATTTT	CASSRRGRGASTDTQYF
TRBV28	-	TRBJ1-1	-	TGTGCCAGCAGTTTATACCAGGGCCAACTTTTCTTT	CASSLYQGQLFF
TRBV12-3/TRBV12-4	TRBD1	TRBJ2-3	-	TGTGCCAGCAGTTTAGGGGACAGTGGTACGCAGTATTTT	CASSLGDSGTQYF
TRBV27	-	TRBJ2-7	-	TGTGCCAGCAGTTTTAGGGTGACAGGCCTTGGGGGCCTCTACGAGCAGTACTTC	CASSFRVTGLGGLYEQYF
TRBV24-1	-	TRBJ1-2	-	TGTGCCACCAGTGATTCTACCCTGACAAGGGGTGGCTACACCTTC	CATSDSTLTRGGYTF
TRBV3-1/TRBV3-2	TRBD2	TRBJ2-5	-	TGTGCCAGCAGCCAAACGGGGGGAGAGACCCAGTACTTC	CASSQTGGETQYF
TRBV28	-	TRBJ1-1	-	TGTGCCAGCCAGCTGGCAGGGGCAAACACTGAAGCTTTCTTT	CASQLAGANTEAFF
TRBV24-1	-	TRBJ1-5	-	TGTGCCACCTATGACCCCGGGATTAAAAGCAATCAGCCCCAGCATTTT	CATYDPGIKSNQPQHF
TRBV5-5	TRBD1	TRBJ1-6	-	TGTGCCAGCAGCTTGTATTGGTCGGACAGGGGTGGGTCACCCCTCCACTTT	CASSLYWSDRGGSPLHF
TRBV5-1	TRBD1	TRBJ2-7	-	TGCGCCAGCAGCGCCACACAGGGGTTGAACTCCTACGAGCAGTACTTC	CASSATQGLNSYEQYF
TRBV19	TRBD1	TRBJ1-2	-	TGTGCCTGTAGGGGACAGGGGGAGAAGTATGGCTACACCTTC	CACRGQGEKYGYTF
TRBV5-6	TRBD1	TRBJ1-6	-	TGTGCCAGCAGCTTCGCGACAGGGTATTCACCCCTCCACTTT	CASSFATGYSPLHF
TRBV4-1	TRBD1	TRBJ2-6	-	TGCGCCAGCCGGGGACAGGGGGCGCCTGGGGCCAACGTCCTGACTTTC	CASRGQGAPGANVLTF
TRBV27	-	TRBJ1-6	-	TGTGCCAGCAGTTTGCGGCCGGATTCACCCCTCCACTTT	CASSLRPDSPLHF